This TCR beta chain derives from a study of cytomegalovirus exposure and HLA in healthy donors. The CDR3 sequence is 12 residues long. Germline CDR1 and CDR2: SGHDN and FVKESK. V was shortened by 2 bases and J by 4 bases, with 3 bases between the two germline ends. PCR primers comprised 60 Vbeta and 13 Jbeta primers. Here immunoSEQ multiplex PCR was the method, and the copy in TCRdb shows in-frame clones only, minus some. The sample has tens of thousands of clones; roughly 78% are singletons. This TCR was sampled from a woman in her thirties or forties in good health and CMV-seropositive. The rearrangement joins TRBV14 to TRBJ2-1; D not certain. Sequenced input: PBMCs. The CDR3 DNA follows: TGTGCCAGCAGCCAATCTTACAATGAGCAGTTCTTC. It yields the protein CASSQSYNEQFF.